This TCR beta chain was captured by sequencing in a study of breast tumors, draining lymph nodes, adjacent tissues. This CDR3 has 11 amino acids. Germline CDR1 GTSNPN, CDR2 SVGIG (reference sequence). Trimming cost V 4 bases and J 6 bases, with 7 bases left between them. TCRdb re-analysed the multiplex PCR reads in MiXCR, keeping a single row per CDR3 protein. Of roughly 130,000 distinct CDR3 sequences in the sample, around a third were seen once. Findings and caveats of the study: Data only fit, rather than demonstrated, lymph node origin of most tumor T cells. Data fit most tumor T cells coming from lymph node, expanding in tumor. Compared with basal-like, luminal-like tumors shared significantly more repertoire with nontumor tissue. Compared with lymph nodes, tumors were less diverse; compared with nontumor tissue, more.

This clonotype has ten or more counts. Its target is unknown. Breast cancer patients provided tissue from their axillary draining lymph nodes. The sample comprised axillary lymph node tissue. The J gene is TRBJ2-1, the V gene TRBV30; D gene unclear. The sequence was collected from a female donor with breast cancer. Some clones in this sample may be carry-over from other donors' samples. The CDR3 sequence: CAWTHGNEQFF. In nucleotides, the CDR3 is TGTGCCTGGACTCATGGCAATGAGCAGTTCTTC.